This TCR beta chain was found in a study of spatial heterogeneity in lung cancer. This clonotype showed up many times. Each CDR3 protein is one row after TCRdb ran MiXCR on the 5' RACE reads. The repertoire holds roughly 72,000 distinct CDR3 sequences, with approximately 9% as singletons. The V gene end was trimmed by 4 bases and the J gene end by 5 bases; junction bases not matched to a gene: 4. Germline V lookup: CDR1 SQVTM, CDR2 ANQGSEA. The CDR3 contains 14 residues. As to time point: blood at routine non-recurrence follow-up after resection. The authors sequenced whole RNA from tumor, nontumor lung or frozen PBMC without sorting.

The rearrangement joins TRBV29-1 to TRBJ2-2; TRBD2 aligns across 10 bases. The sequences come from PBMCs, collected at follow-up. This TCR derives from a female donor with early-stage non-small cell lung cancer. CDR3 DNA sequence: TGCAGCGTTGGGGCTAGCGGGAGTACCGGGGAGCTGTTTTTT. Its protein is CSVGASGSTGELFF.